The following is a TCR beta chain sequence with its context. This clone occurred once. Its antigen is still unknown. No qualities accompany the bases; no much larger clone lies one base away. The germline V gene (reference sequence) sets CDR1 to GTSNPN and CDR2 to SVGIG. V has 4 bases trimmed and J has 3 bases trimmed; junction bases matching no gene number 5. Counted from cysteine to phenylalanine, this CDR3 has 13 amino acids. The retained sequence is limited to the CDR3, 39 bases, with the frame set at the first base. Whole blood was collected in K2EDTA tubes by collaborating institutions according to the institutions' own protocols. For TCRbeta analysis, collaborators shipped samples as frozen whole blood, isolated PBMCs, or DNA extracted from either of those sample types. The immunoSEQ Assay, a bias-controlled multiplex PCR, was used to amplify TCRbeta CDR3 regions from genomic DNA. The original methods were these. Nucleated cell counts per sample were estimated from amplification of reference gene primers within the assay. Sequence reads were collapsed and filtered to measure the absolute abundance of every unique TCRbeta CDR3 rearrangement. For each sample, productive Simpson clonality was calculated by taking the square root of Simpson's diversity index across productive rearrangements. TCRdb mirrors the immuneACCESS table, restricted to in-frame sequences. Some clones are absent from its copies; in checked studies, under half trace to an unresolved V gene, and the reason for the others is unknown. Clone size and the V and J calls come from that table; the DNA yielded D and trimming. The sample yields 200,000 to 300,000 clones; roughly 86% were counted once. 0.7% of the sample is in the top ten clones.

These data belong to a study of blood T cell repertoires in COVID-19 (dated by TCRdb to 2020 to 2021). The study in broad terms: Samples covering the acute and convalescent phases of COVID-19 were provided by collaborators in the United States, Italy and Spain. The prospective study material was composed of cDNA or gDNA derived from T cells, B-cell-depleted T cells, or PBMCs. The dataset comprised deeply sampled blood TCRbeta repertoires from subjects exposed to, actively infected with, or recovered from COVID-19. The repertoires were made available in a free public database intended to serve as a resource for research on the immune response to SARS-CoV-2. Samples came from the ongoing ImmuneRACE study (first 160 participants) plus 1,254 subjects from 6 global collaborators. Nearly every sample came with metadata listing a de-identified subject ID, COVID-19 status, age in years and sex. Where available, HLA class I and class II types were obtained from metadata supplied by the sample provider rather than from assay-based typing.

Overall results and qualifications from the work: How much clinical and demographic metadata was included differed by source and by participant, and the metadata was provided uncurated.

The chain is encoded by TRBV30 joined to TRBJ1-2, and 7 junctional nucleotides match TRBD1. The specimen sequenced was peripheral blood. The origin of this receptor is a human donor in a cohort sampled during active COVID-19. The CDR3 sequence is CAWTETGDYGYTF. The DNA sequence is TGTGCCTGGACTGAAACAGGGGACTATGGCTACACCTTC. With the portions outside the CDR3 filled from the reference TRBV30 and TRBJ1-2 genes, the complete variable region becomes SQTIHQWPATLVQPVGSPLSLECTVEGTSNPNLYWYRQAAGRGLQLLFYSVGIGQISSEVPQNLSASRPQDRQFILSSKKLLLSDSGFYLCAWTETGDYGYTFGSGTRLTVV.